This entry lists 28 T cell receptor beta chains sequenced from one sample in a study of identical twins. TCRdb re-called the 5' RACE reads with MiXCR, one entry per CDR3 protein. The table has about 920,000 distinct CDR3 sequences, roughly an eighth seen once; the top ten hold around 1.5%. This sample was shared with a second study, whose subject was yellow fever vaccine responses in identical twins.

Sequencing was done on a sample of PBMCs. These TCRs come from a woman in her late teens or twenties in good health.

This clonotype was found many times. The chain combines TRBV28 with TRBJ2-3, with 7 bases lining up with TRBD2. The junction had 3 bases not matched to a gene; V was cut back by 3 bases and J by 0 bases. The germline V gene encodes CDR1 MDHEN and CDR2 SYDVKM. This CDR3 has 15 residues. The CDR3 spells CASSFFGGSTDTQYF. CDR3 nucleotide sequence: TGTGCCAGCAGTTTCTTCGGGGGGAGCACAGATACGCAGTATTTT.

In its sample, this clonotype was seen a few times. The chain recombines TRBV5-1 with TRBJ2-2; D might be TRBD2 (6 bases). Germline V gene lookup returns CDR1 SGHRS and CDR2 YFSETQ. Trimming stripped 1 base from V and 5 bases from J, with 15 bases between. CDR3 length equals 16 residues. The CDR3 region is CASSLWSSERTGELFF. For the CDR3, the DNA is TGCGCCAGCAGCTTGTGGTCTAGCGAGAGGACCGGGGAGCTGTTTTTT.

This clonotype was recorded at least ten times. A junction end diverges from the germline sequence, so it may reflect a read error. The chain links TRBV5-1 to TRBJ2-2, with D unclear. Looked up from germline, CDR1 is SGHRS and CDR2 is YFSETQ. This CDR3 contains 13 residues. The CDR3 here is CASSFQNTGELFF. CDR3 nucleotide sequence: TGTGCCAGCAGCTTTCAGAACACCGGGGAGCTGTTTTTT. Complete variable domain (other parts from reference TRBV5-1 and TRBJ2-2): KAGVTQTPRYLIKTRGQQVTLSCSPISGHRSVSWYQQTPGQGLQFLFEYFSETQRNKGNFPGRFSGRQFSNSRSEMNVSTLELGDSALYLCASSFQNTGELFFGEGSRLTVL.

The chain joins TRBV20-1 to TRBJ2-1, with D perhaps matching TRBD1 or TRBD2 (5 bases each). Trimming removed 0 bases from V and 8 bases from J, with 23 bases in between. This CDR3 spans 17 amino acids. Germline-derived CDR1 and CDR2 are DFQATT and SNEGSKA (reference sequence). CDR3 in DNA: TGCAGTGCTAGAGATCCTGAGGGGCGCCCTCATCCCGATGAGCAGTTCTTC. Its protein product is CSARDPEGRPHPDEQFF.

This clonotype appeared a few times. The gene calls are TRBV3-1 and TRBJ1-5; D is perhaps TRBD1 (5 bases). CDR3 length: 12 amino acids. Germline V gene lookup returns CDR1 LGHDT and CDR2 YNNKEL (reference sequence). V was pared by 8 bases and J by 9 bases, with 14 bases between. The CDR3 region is CASPASGGPQHF. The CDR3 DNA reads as TGTGCCAGCCCCGCGTCGGGGGGGCCCCAGCATTTT.

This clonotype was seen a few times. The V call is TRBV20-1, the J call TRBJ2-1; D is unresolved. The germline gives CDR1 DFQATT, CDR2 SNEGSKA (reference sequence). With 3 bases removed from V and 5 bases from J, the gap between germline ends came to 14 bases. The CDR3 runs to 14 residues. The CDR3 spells CSASLDVPHNEQFF. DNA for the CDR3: TGCAGTGCTAGTCTCGACGTGCCACACAATGAGCAGTTCTTC.

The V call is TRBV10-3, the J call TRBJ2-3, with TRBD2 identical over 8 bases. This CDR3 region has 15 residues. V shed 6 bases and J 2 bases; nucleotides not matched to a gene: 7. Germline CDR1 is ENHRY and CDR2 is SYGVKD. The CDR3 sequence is CAISQRGGTTDTQYF. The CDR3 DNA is TGTGCCATCAGCCAACGCGGGGGGACCACAGATACGCAGTATTTT.

Written as DNA, the CDR3 is TGTGCCAGCAGCTTGGGAGTGTATGCAAGCAATGAGCAGTTCTTC. Translating gives CASSLGVYASNEQFF. The J gene is TRBJ2-1, the V gene TRBV5-5; D gene uncertain. The germline V gene has CDR1 SGHKS and CDR2 YYEKEE (reference sequence). Trimming stripped 0 bases from V and 6 bases from J, with 13 bases between. The CDR3 spans 15 residues.

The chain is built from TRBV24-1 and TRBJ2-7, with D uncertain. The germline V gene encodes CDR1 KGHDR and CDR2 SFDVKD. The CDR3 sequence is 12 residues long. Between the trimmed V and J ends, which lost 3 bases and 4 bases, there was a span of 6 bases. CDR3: CATSDARYEQYF. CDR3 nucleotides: TGTGCCACCAGTGATGCCCGTTACGAGCAGTACTTC.

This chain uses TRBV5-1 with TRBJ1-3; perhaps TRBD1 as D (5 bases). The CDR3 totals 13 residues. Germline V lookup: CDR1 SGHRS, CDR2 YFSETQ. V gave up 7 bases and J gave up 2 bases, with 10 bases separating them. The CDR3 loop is CASGTVTGNTIYF. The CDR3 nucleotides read TGCGCCAGCGGGACCGTAACTGGAAACACCATATATTTT.

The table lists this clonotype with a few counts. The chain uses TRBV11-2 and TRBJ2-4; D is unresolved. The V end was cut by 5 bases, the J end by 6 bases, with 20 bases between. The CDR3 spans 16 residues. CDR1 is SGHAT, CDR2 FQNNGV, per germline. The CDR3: CASSPQLVPMLNIQYF. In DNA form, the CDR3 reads TGTGCCAGCAGCCCCCAGCTGGTACCGATGTTAAACATTCAGTACTTC.

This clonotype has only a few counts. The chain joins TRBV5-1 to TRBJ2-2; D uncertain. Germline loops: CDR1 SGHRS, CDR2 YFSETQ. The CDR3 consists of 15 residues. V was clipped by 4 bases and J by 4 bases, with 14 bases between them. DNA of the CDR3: TGCGCCAGCAGCCAAACAACCCCCGTCACCGGGGAGCTGTTTTTT. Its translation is CASSQTTPVTGELFF. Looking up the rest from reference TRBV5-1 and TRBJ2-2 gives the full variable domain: KAGVTQTPRYLIKTRGQQVTLSCSPISGHRSVSWYQQTPGQGLQFLFEYFSETQRNKGNFPGRFSGRQFSNSRSEMNVSTLELGDSALYLCASSQTTPVTGELFFGEGSRLTVL.

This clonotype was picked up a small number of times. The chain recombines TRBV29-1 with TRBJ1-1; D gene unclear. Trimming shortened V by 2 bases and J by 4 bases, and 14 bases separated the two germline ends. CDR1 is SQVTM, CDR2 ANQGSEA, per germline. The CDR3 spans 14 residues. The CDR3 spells CSVETPREGTEAFF. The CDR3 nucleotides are TGCAGCGTTGAAACCCCTAGGGAGGGCACTGAAGCTTTCTTT.

The CDR3 sequence: CASRKGRISGNTIYF. The CDR3 nucleotides are TGTGCCAGCAGGAAGGGACGGATCTCTGGAAACACCATATATTTT. The rearrangement links TRBV12-3 or TRBV12-4 to TRBJ1-3, with TRBD1 as a possible D gene (5 bases). V lost 6 bases to trimming and J lost 0 bases, with 12 bases between them. The CDR3 is 15 amino acids.

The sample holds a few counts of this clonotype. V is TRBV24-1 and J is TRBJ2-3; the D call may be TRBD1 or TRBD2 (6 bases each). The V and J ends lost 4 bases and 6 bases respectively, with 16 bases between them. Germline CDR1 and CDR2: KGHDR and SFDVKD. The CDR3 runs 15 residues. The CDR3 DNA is TGTGCCACCAGTGAAACCCTAGCGAGGGGGGATACGCAGTATTTT. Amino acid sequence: CATSETLARGDTQYF.

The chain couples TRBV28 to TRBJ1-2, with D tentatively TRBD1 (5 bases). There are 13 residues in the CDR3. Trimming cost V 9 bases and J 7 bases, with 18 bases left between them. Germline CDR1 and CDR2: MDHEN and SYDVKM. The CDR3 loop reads CASLPRGAVGYTF. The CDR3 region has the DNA TGTGCCAGTCTGCCGCGTGGGGCCGTTGGCTACACCTTC.

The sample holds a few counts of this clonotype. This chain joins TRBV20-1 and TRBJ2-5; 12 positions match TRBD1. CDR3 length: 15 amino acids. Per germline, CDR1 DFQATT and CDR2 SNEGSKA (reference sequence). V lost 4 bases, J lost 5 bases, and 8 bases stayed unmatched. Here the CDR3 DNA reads TGCAGTGCTACATCCGGGACAGGGGGCGGTGAGACCCAGTACTTC. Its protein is CSATSGTGGGETQYF.

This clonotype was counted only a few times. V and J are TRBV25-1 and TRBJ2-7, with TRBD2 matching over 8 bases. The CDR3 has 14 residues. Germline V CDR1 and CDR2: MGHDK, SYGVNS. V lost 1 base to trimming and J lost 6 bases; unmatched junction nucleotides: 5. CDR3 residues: CASSEFWTSSEQYF. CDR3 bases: TGTGCCAGCAGTGAATTCTGGACTAGCTCCGAGCAGTACTTC.

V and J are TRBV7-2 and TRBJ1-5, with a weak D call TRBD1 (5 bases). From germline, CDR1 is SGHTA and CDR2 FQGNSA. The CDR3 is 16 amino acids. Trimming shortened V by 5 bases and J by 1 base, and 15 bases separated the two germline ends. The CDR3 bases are TGTGCCAGCAGCCCCCGGAGGGGTGGCAGCAATCAGCCCCAGCATTTT. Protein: CASSPRRGGSNQPQHF.

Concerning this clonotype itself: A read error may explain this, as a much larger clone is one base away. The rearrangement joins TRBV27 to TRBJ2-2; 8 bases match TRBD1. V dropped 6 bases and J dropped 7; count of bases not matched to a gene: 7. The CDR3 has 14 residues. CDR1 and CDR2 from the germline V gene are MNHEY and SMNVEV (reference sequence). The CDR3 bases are TGTGCCAGCAGCCCGGGACAGGATGTCGGGGAGCTGTTTTTT. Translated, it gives CASSPGQDVGELFF.

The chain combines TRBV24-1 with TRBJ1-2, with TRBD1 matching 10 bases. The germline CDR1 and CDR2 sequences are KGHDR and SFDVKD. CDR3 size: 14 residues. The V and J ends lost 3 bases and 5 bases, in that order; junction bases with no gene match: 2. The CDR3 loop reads CATSDPGQGYGYTF. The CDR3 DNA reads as TGTGCCACCAGTGATCCGGGACAGGGGTATGGCTACACCTTC.

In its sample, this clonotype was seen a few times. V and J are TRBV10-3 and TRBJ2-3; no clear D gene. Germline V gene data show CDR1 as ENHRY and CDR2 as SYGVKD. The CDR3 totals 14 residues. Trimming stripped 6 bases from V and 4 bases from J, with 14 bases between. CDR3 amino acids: CAIRARDLADTQYF. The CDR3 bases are TGTGCCATCAGGGCAAGGGATCTCGCAGATACGCAGTATTTT.

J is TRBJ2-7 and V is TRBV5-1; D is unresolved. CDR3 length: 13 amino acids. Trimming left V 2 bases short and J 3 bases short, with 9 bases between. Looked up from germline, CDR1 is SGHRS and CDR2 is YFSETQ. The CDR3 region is CASSFSDGYEQYF. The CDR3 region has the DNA TGCGCCAGCAGCTTTTCGGACGGCTACGAGCAGTACTTC.

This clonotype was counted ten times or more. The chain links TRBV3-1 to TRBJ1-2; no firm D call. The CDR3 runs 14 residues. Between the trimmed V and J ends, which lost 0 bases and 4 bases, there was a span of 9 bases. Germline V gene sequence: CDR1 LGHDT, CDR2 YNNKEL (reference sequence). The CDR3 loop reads CASSQDNSGYGYTF. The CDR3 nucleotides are TGTGCCAGCAGCCAAGATAATTCGGGCTATGGCTACACCTTC.

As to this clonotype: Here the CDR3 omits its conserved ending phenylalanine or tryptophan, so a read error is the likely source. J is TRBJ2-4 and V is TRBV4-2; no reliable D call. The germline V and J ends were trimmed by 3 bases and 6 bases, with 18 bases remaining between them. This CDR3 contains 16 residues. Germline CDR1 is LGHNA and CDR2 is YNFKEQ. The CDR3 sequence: CASSQLGSEKVNIQYY. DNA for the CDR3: TGTGCCAGCAGCCAGTTGGGGTCAGAGAAGGTAAACATTCAGTACTAC.

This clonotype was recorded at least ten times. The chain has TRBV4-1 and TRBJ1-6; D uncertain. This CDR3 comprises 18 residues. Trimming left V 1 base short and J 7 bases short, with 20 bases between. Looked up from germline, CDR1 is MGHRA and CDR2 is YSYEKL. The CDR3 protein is CASSQVNFIGPANSPLHF. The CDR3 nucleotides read TGCGCCAGCAGCCAAGTTAATTTCATAGGTCCCGCAAATTCACCCCTCCACTTT.

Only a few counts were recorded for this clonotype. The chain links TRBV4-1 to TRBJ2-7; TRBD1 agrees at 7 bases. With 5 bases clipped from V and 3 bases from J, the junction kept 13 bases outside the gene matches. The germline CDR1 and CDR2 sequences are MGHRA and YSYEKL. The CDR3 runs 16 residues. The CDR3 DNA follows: TGCGCCAGCAGCGTACATACGGGACAGACTATCTACGAGCAGTACTTC. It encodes CASSVHTGQTIYEQYF.

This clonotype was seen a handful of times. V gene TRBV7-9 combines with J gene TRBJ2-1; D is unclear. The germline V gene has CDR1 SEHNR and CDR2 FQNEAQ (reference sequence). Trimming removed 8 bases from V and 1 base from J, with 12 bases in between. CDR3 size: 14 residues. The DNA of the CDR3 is TGTGCCAGCGAAAAAAGGGTTTCCTACAATGAGCAGTTCTTC. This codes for CASEKRVSYNEQFF. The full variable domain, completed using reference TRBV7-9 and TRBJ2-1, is DTGVSQNPRHKITKRGQNVTFRCDPISEHNRLYWYRQTLGQGPEFLTYFQNEAQLEKSRLLSDRFSAERPKGSFSTLEIQRTEQGDSAMYLCASEKRVSYNEQFFGPGTRLTVL.